The 28 T cell receptor beta chains below were found in one sample sequenced in a study of blood T cell repertoires in COVID-19. Repertoires were generated with immunoSEQ multiplex PCR, while TCRdb's copy carries only in-frame clones and drops some. The table shows some 100,000 clones, with 85% to 95% occurring only once. The specimen sequenced was peripheral blood. The receptors derive from a woman aged 60-75 years with active COVID-19.

V and J are TRBV5-8 and TRBJ1-2; D gene ambiguous. This CDR3 contains 15 residues. Trimming took off 6 bases at V and 4 bases at J, with 19 bases between the two ends. The germline V gene encodes CDR1 SGHTS and CDR2 YDEGEE. DNA for the CDR3: TGTGCCAGCATTATGCGATGGCGGGTTATCTATGGCTACACCTTC. Amino acids: CASIMRWRVIYGYTF.

V and J are TRBV5-1 and TRBJ2-1; 9 bases align to TRBD2. Unmatched junction bases numbered 2, after V lost 1 base and J lost 3 bases. The CDR3 runs 15 residues. Germline V lookup: CDR1 SGHRS, CDR2 YFSETQ. The CDR3 is CASSLSSGNYNEQFF. The DNA of the CDR3 is TGCGCCAGCAGCTTGTCTAGCGGGAACTACAATGAGCAGTTCTTC.

The V gene is TRBV3-1 (or the pseudogene TRBV3-2), the J gene TRBJ1-3; D gene unclear. Deletions cut 5 bases from V and 0 bases from J, with 8 bases between. Germline V CDR1 and CDR2: LGHDT, YNNKEL (reference sequence). This CDR3 region has 14 residues. CDR3: CASSSQSSGNTIYF. CDR3 in DNA: TGTGCCAGCAGCTCACAGAGCTCTGGAAACACCATATATTTT.

The chain uses TRBV7-9 and TRBJ1-1, with TRBD1 matching 10 bases. Unmatched junction bases numbered 4, after V lost 5 bases and J lost 1 base. The CDR3 length is 15 residues. From germline, CDR1 is SEHNR and CDR2 FQNEAQ (reference sequence). The CDR3 sequence is CASSTRTGGNTEAFF. The CDR3 DNA sequence: TGTGCCAGCAGCACCCGGACAGGGGGGAACACTGAAGCTTTCTTT.

V is TRBV5-6 and J is TRBJ2-7; TRBD1 might be the D (5 bases). The V and J ends lost 2 bases and 3 bases respectively, with 9 bases between them. The CDR3 is 13 amino acids. CDR1 and CDR2 (germline): SGHDT, YYEEEE. In nucleotides, the CDR3 is TGTGCCAGCAGCTTCGGCAGGGACTACGAGCAGTACTTC. It translates to CASSFGRDYEQYF.

J is TRBJ2-5 and V is TRBV29-1; 7 nucleotides align to TRBD1. The CDR3 is 13 residues long. The V gene's germline CDR1 is SQVTM and CDR2 ANQGSEA. J lost 5 bases, V lost 4 bases, and 7 bases had no gene match. This chain's CDR3 is CSVGGTAVETQYF. The DNA for the CDR3 is TGCAGCGTTGGGGGGACAGCAGTGGAGACCCAGTACTTC.

This rearrangement joins TRBV12-3 or TRBV12-4 to TRBJ2-1; D perhaps matches TRBD2 (5 bases). The CDR3 contains 13 residues. Trimming removed 5 bases at V and 0 bases at J, with 5 bases between. In nucleotides, the CDR3 is TGTGCCAGCAGTACTAGCTCCTACAATGAGCAGTTCTTC. It translates to CASSTSSYNEQFF.

The V and J genes are TRBV4-2 and TRBJ2-1, with 9 bases aligning to TRBD2. The CDR3 has 18 residues. Germline loops: CDR1 LGHNA, CDR2 YNFKEQ. V shed 4 bases and J 4 bases; nucleotides not matched to a gene: 14. CDR3 loop: CASSLSPGTSFLYNEQFF. Here the CDR3 DNA reads TGTGCCAGCAGCCTTTCCCCCGGGACTAGCTTCCTTTACAATGAGCAGTTCTTC.

The chain joins TRBV6-5 to TRBJ2-3; D may be TRBD2 (6 bases). The CDR3 is 16 amino acids. Germline lookup yields CDR1 MNHEY and CDR2 SVGAGI. Trimming removed 0 bases from V and 3 bases from J, with 13 bases in between. This CDR3 reads CASSYSSGRRTDTQYF. The CDR3 DNA is TGTGCCAGCAGTTACTCTTCCGGGAGAAGGACAGATACGCAGTATTTT.

J is TRBJ1-2 and V is TRBV6-5; possibly TRBD1 for D (6 bases). CDR3 length: 15 residues. V gave up 6 bases and J gave up 1 base, with 15 bases separating them. Germline CDR1 is MNHEY and CDR2 is SVGAGI. CDR3 DNA sequence: TGTGCCAGCAGGCTAGACAGGAAGAGTAACTATGGCTACACCTTC. Residues: CASRLDRKSNYGYTF.

The chain joins TRBV28 to TRBJ1-3; 7 bases align to TRBD1. CDR1 and CDR2 from the germline V gene are MDHEN and SYDVKM. CDR3 length: 17 amino acids. With V trimmed by 4 bases and J by 0 bases, 9 bases remained unmatched. CDR3 sequence (DNA): TGTGCCAGCAGTTCGGTCCTCGGGACAGACTCTGGAAACACCATATATTTT. Its translation is CASSSVLGTDSGNTIYF.

The rearrangement uses TRBV30 and TRBJ2-4, with 11 nucleotides matching TRBD2. With V trimmed by 5 bases and J by 6 bases, 3 bases remained unmatched. Per the germline V gene, CDR1 is GTSNPN and CDR2 is SVGIG (reference sequence). The CDR3 sequence is 13 residues long. The CDR3 bases are TGTGCCTGGGAAGGACTAGCGGGAAACATTCAGTACTTC. Amino acid sequence: CAWEGLAGNIQYF.

This clone was counted only a few times. CDR3 residues: CASSIQPQGIQETQYF. The CDR3 bases are TGTGCCAGTAGTATCCAACCACAGGGTATCCAAGAGACCCAGTACTTC. This chain uses TRBV19 with TRBJ2-5; perhaps TRBD1 as D (6 bases). Germline CDR1 LNHDA, CDR2 SQIVND (reference sequence). This CDR3 is built from 16 residues. Trimming removed 3 bases at V and 1 base at J, with 15 bases between.

This clone was observed once. This chain connects TRBV14 to TRBJ2-7; 15 positions agree with TRBD2. This CDR3 contains 17 residues. With V trimmed by 4 bases and J by 7 bases, 11 bases remained unmatched. Germline lookup yields CDR1 SGHDN and CDR2 FVKESK. The CDR3 nucleotides read TGTGCCAGCAGCCTGAGGACTAGCGGGAGGGCAATCGGGGAGCAGTACTTC. Its translation is CASSLRTSGRAIGEQYF.

The J gene is TRBJ1-1, the V gene TRBV19; 7 nucleotides line up with TRBD1. This CDR3 spans 15 amino acids. Trimming at V came to 3 bases and at J to 4 bases, leaving 8 bases not matched to a gene. Germline V gene sequence: CDR1 LNHDA, CDR2 SQIVND (reference sequence). In nucleotides, the CDR3 is TGTGCCAGTAGTATGCTGACAGGGTTGGGCACTGAAGCTTTCTTT. This encodes CASSMLTGLGTEAFF.

V is TRBV29-1 and J is TRBJ2-3, with 9 positions matching TRBD2. Germline trimming cut 4 bases from V and 8 bases from J; bases unmatched to any gene: 10. There are 14 residues in the CDR3. Per germline, CDR1 SQVTM and CDR2 ANQGSEA. The DNA of the CDR3 is TGCAGCGTTGTGCAGGTAGCGGGAGTTCCTACGCAGTATTTT. It translates to CSVVQVAGVPTQYF.

V gene TRBV11-2 combines with J gene TRBJ2-1; TRBD1 matches at 7 bases. With 0 bases clipped from V and 4 bases from J, the junction kept 6 bases outside the gene matches. The CDR3 is 16 amino acids. The germline V gene has CDR1 SGHAT and CDR2 FQNNGV. CDR3 nucleotide sequence: TGTGCCAGCAGCTTAGATCCCGGGACAGAATACAATGAGCAGTTCTTC. Its protein product is CASSLDPGTEYNEQFF.

The chain employs TRBV7-2 and TRBJ1-3, with D perhaps matching TRBD1 (6 bases). This CDR3 comprises 18 residues. Deletions cut 2 bases from V and 0 bases from J, with 17 bases between. Germline V lookup: CDR1 SGHTA, CDR2 FQGNSA. CDR3 sequence reads: CASSLFFGQMSSGNTIYF. CDR3 bases: TGTGCCAGCAGCTTATTTTTTGGACAGATGAGCTCTGGAAACACCATATATTTT.

The J gene is TRBJ1-1, the V gene TRBV4-2; D is undetermined. The CDR3 totals 12 residues. The V end lost 2 bases, the J end lost 3 bases, and 4 bases lay between the germline ends. Germline CDR1 reads LGHNA; CDR2 reads YNFKEQ. Here the CDR3 DNA reads TGTGCCAGCAGCCAACTCGACACTGAAGCTTTCTTT. Residues: CASSQLDTEAFF.

The chain employs TRBV18 and TRBJ1-1; D is undetermined. The CDR3 spans 14 residues. V lost 3 bases and J lost 0, with 8 bases in between. Germline V gene lookup returns CDR1 KGHSH and CDR2 LQKENI. CDR3 coding DNA: TGTGCCAGCTCACCGGCCAGAATGAACACTGAAGCTTTCTTT. Translated, it gives CASSPARMNTEAFF. The entire variable domain, with the rest obtained from reference TRBV18 and TRBJ1-1, is as follows: NAGVMQNPRHLVRRRGQEARLRCSPMKGHSHVYWYRQLPEEGLKFMVYLQKENIIDESGMPKERFSAEFPKEGPSILRIQQVVRGDSAAYFCASSPARMNTEAFFGQGTRLTVV.

The chain links TRBV11-3 to TRBJ2-1; TRBD2 matches at 13 bases. CDR1 SGHNT and CDR2 YENEEA come from the germline V gene. J lost 3 bases, V lost 5 bases, and 4 bases had no gene match. The CDR3 is made up of 16 amino acids. This CDR3 reads CASSRLAGGHYNEQFF. In nucleotides, the CDR3 is TGTGCCAGCAGCCGACTAGCGGGAGGACACTACAATGAGCAGTTCTTC.

This clone showed up just once. The chain links TRBV6-2 or TRBV6-3 to TRBJ2-7; 14 bases map to TRBD2. After removal of 6 bases from V and 3 bases from J, the junction contained 4 bases not matched to a gene. CDR1 is MNHEY, CDR2 SVGEGT, per germline. CDR3 size: 15 residues. The CDR3 loop is CASSPGLAGGYEQYF. The CDR3 DNA sequence: TGTGCCAGCAGCCCAGGACTAGCGGGGGGCTACGAGCAGTACTTC.

The J gene is TRBJ2-5, the V gene TRBV24-1; D not resolved. The CDR3 is made up of 12 amino acids. V lost 7 bases to trimming and J lost 2 bases, with 7 bases between them. Germline CDR1 KGHDR, CDR2 SFDVKD. CDR3 DNA: TGTGCCACCAGAGACAAGCAAGAGACCCAGTACTTC. This sequence encodes CATRDKQETQYF.

The chain joins TRBV28 to TRBJ1-1; D is possibly TRBD1 (5 bases). Trimming shortened V by 1 base and J by 0 bases, and 15 bases separated the two germline ends. CDR3 length: 17 residues. CDR1 and CDR2 (germline): MDHEN, SYDVKM. CDR3 nucleotides: TGTGCCAGCAGTTTATTTAGCCAGGGCCTCATGAACACTGAAGCTTTCTTT. Translation: CASSLFSQGLMNTEAFF.

CDR3 coding DNA: TGTGCCAGCAGTCCTCAGTCTGGGACATGGACAGCGCCCTATGGCTACACCTTC. The encoded protein is CASSPQSGTWTAPYGYTF. V usage is TRBV6-6 and J usage is TRBJ1-2; D is perhaps TRBD1 (6 bases). Trimming removed 5 bases from V and 4 bases from J, with 26 bases in between. The germline V gene has CDR1 MNHNY and CDR2 SVGAGI (reference sequence). There are 18 residues in the CDR3.

This rearrangement joins TRBV21-1 to TRBJ2-6; no DNA check was done on the table's D call, TRBD1. TRBV21-1 is a pseudogene segment. The CDR3 loop spans 17 amino acids. Written as DNA, the CDR3 is TGTGCCAGCAGCAAAGGCCAGGGGCCCTCTGGGGCCAACGTCCTGACTTTC. This encodes CASSKGQGPSGANVLTF.

The genes are TRBV2 and TRBJ2-2, with 12 bases that match TRBD2. CDR3 length equals 17 residues. With 6 bases clipped from V and 3 bases from J, the junction kept 8 bases outside the gene matches. Germline V gives CDR1 SNHLY, CDR2 FYNNEI. The CDR3 DNA sequence: TGTGCCAGCAGCCCTGGACTAGCGGGAAGGGACACCGGGGAGCTGTTTTTT. Translation gives CASSPGLAGRDTGELFF.

This clone was observed once. The CDR3 is CASRGQEPNYGYTF. As DNA, the CDR3 is TGTGCCAGCAGGGGACAGGAACCAAACTATGGCTACACCTTC. This chain links TRBV6-5 with TRBJ1-2; TRBD1 matches at 8 bases. Germline trimming cut 6 bases from V and 2 bases from J; bases unmatched to any gene: 5. There are 14 residues in the CDR3. CDR1 is MNHEY and CDR2 is SVGAGI in the germline V gene.